The T cell receptor (beta chain) under discussion was sequenced for a study of technical replicates of blood from several donors. The assay was immunoSEQ multiplex PCR, and TCRdb's table has in-frame clones only and misses some. Among tens of thousands of clones listed, 90% to 97% were seen once. This CDR3 comprises 14 residues. Germline V gene sequence: CDR1 MGHDK, CDR2 SYGVNS. Trimming took 1 base from V and 3 from J, leaving 10 bases between them. The receptor's source is a human donor in good health. The rearrangement joins TRBV25-1 to TRBJ2-7, with D maybe TRBD2 (5 bases). Sample: T cells isolated from PBMCs. CDR3 bases: TGTGCCAGCAGTGAATCTGGCGGAGGCTACGAGCAGTACTTC. Its protein product is CASSESGGGYEQYF.